This T cell receptor beta chain is from a study of T cell responses to AZD1222 COVID-19 vaccine. Notes on the study in general: Clonal diversity may have been underestimated in mostly white British donors. After the peak T cell response, and only then, were repertoires sampled. Increased Spike-specific TCR breadth and depth were observed after two AZD1222 doses.

Worth noting for this clone: The target antigen is unknown.

Libraries were prepared by immunoSEQ multiplex PCR; TCRdb keeps only in-frame clonotypes and omits some of them. Of around 72,000 clones in the sample, 65% to 90% were seen once. Sequencing was performed on peripheral blood, taken on day 0 of AZD1222 vaccination. This receptor was obtained from an adult in good health.

CDR3 protein: CASSSGGHSYNEQFF. CDR3 nucleotides: TGTGCCAGCAGTTCTGGGGGGCACTCCTACAATGAGCAGTTCTTC. The chain combines TRBV28 with TRBJ2-1; D tentatively reads TRBD1 or TRBD2 (6 bases each). The V gene's germline CDR1 is MDHEN and CDR2 SYDVKM. The CDR3 sequence is 15 residues long. Deletions cut 4 bases from V and 0 bases from J, with 10 bases between.